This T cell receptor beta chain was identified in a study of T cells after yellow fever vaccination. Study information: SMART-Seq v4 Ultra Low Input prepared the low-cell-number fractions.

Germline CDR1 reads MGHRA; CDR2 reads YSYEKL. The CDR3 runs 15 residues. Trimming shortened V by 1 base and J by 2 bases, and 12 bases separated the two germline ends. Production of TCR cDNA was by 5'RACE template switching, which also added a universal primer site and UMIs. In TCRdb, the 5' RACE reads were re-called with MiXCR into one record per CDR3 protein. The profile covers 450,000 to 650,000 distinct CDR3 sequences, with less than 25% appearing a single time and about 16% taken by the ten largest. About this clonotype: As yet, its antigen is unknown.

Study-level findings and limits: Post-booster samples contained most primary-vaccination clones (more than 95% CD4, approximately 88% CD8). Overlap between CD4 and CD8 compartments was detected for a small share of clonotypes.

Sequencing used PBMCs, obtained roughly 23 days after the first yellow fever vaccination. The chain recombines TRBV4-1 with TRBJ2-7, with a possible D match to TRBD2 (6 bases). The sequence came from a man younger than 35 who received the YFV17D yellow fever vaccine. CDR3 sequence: CASSQADGGTYEQYF. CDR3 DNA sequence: TGCGCCAGCAGCCAAGCAGACGGAGGGACCTACGAGCAGTACTTC.